This T cell receptor (beta chain) emerged from a study of cytomegalovirus exposure and HLA in healthy donors. Findings and caveats of the study: Investigators reported 150 to 200 TCR beta chains as tied to cytomegalovirus. A link between a missense DCLRE1C variant and TCR beta V- and J-gene trimming emerged from a later analysis.

PCR primers comprised 60 Vbeta and 13 Jbeta primers. Using immunoSEQ multiplex PCR, the repertoire was profiled, and TCRdb retains in-frame clones only, with some absent. Of roughly 180,000 clones in the sample, approximately 82% were seen once. Comment on this clone: Its antigen is still unknown.

Donors were ostensibly healthy at sampling, although undocumented immune exposures were probable. The sample taken for sequencing was PBMCs. This TCR was sampled from a girl aged 2 to 10 in good health and CMV-seropositive.

The CDR3 protein is CASSSTGGNYGYTF. CDR3 coding DNA: TGTGCCAGCAGCTCGACAGGGGGCAACTATGGCTACACCTTC. The chain has TRBV5-4 and TRBJ1-2; 10 bases are shared with TRBD1. Germline CDR1 reads SGHNT; CDR2 reads YYREEE (reference sequence). This CDR3 region has 14 residues. Trimming at V came to 3 bases and at J to 2 bases, leaving 1 base not matched to a gene.